These T cell receptor beta chains were read from a single sample in a study of OX40 agonist ivuxolimab in advanced cancers. The repertoire was sequenced with immunoSEQ multiplex PCR; TCRdb's copy has only in-frame clones and lacks some. Here the sample spans approximately 99,000 clones, 94% being singletons. Sequenced here: CD4+ or CD8+ T cells sorted from blood, sampled in a trial of the OX40 agonist ivuxolimab. The receptors stem from an adult with an advanced solid tumor such as melanoma, head and neck, liver or kidney cancer. The CDR3 runs from the conserved cysteine through the conserved F or W. A D gene is named only where the DNA matches it firmly. Clone size is given for some rows only: seen once, a few or many times, or a class if the clone is expanded.

D gene: NA; V gene: TRBV28; clone size: NA; J gene: TRBJ2-7; CDR3 DNA: TGTGCCAGCAGTTTTACTTTAGGGACACTCTCCTACGAGCAGTACTTC; CDR3 protein: CASSFTLGTLSYEQYF
D gene: TRBD1; V gene: TRBV7-2; clone size: few; J gene: TRBJ1-1; CDR3 DNA: TGTGCCAGCAGCTTAAGATCCGGGACAGGGCTCCTGAACACTGAAGCTTTCTTT; CDR3 protein: CASSLRSGTGLLNTEAFF
D gene: NA; V gene: TRBV18; clone size: few; J gene: TRBJ1-6; CDR3 DNA: TGTGCCAGCTCACCGGGCCAGGGGCTTAATTCACCCCTCCACTTT; CDR3 protein: CASSPGQGLNSPLHF
D gene: NA; V gene: TRBV4-1; clone size: NA; J gene: TRBJ2-6; CDR3 DNA: TGCGCCAGCAGCCAAGGTCGGGCCAACGTCCTGACTTTC; CDR3 protein: CASSQGRANVLTF
D gene: NA; V gene: TRBV6-5; clone size: NA; J gene: TRBJ1-1; CDR3 DNA: TGTGCCAGCAGTTCAATAAACACTGAAGCTTTCTTT; CDR3 protein: CASSSINTEAFF
D gene: NA; V gene: TRBV19; clone size: NA; J gene: TRBJ2-5; CDR3 DNA: TGTGCCAGTAGTGCCTCCGGGACACCTATTAGGACCCAGTACTTC; CDR3 protein: CASSASGTPIRTQYF
D gene: NA; V gene: TRBV29-1; clone size: once; J gene: TRBJ1-2; CDR3 DNA: TGCAGCGCCCGCGGGGGACTCGAGGGTTATAATGGCTACACCTTC; CDR3 protein: CSARGGLEGYNGYTF
D gene: NA; V gene: TRBV29-1; clone size: NA; J gene: TRBJ2-3; CDR3 DNA: TGCAGCCTTTTCCAATATAGCACAGATACGCAGTATTTT; CDR3 protein: CSLFQYSTDTQYF
D gene: NA; V gene: TRBV18; clone size: NA; J gene: TRBJ2-2; CDR3 DNA: TGTGCCAGCTCACCAAGGACAGCGAACACCGGGGAGCTGTTTTTT; CDR3 protein: CASSPRTANTGELFF
D gene: NA; V gene: TRBV6-1; clone size: NA; J gene: TRBJ1-6; CDR3 DNA: TGTGCCAGCACTAGGGAGATCTGGTCACCCCTCCACTTT; CDR3 protein: CASTREIWSPLHF
D gene: TRBD1; V gene: TRBV6-5; clone size: NA; J gene: TRBJ1-2; CDR3 DNA: TGTGCCAGCAGTTTTTACAGGGGGCAGGGCTATGGCTACACCTTC; CDR3 protein: CASSFYRGQGYGYTF
D gene: TRBD2; V gene: TRBV9; clone size: NA; J gene: TRBJ2-3; CDR3 DNA: TGTGCCAGCAGCGTCGGGACTACCGGTAGCACAGATACGCAGTATTTT; CDR3 protein: CASSVGTTGSTDTQYF
D gene: TRBD1; V gene: TRBV10-1; clone size: NA; J gene: TRBJ1-1; CDR3 DNA: TGCGCCAGCAGACCGGACAGGTTCGCTGAAGCTTTCTTT; CDR3 protein: CASRPDRFAEAFF
D gene: NA; V gene: TRBV7-3; clone size: NA; J gene: TRBJ2-2; CDR3 DNA: TGTGCCAGCAGCGGCCAAGCCTGGGGCACCGGGGAGCTGTTTTTT; CDR3 protein: CASSGQAWGTGELFF
D gene: NA; V gene: TRBV2; clone size: once; J gene: TRBJ2-2; CDR3 DNA: TGTGCCAGCAGCCCCCGGGACGTGGGCACCGGGGAGCTGTTTTTT; CDR3 protein: CASSPRDVGTGELFF
D gene: NA; V gene: TRBV9; clone size: few; J gene: TRBJ2-3; CDR3 DNA: TGTGCCAGCAGCGTAGGGGGAGAGAATACGCAGTATTTT; CDR3 protein: CASSVGGENTQYF
D gene: NA; V gene: TRBV2; clone size: NA; J gene: TRBJ2-5; CDR3 DNA: TGTGCCACAGGGATAGCGAGGGAGACCCAGTACTTC; CDR3 protein: CATGIARETQYF
D gene: NA; V gene: TRBV19; clone size: NA; J gene: TRBJ1-2; CDR3 DNA: TGTGCCAGTAGTATGCAGCTACTATATGGCTACACCTTC; CDR3 protein: CASSMQLLYGYTF
D gene: TRBD2; V gene: TRBV5-4; clone size: NA; J gene: TRBJ2-3; CDR3 DNA: TGTGCCAGCAGCTTGAAGGGAGGGAGCCTAATCCTGCCTCACACAGATACGCAGTATTTT; CDR3 protein: CASSLKGGSLILPHTDTQYF
D gene: NA; V gene: TRBV7-8; clone size: NA; J gene: TRBJ1-2; CDR3 DNA: TGTGCCAGCAGCGCGCTGGGAGGGGCAGCTAACTATGGCTACACCTTC; CDR3 protein: CASSALGGAANYGYTF
D gene: NA; V gene: TRBV7-9; clone size: NA; J gene: TRBJ1-4; CDR3 DNA: TGTGCCAGCAGCTCCCCTCGCGAGGGGCGAGGGGAAAAACTGTTTTTT; CDR3 protein: CASSSPREGRGEKLFF
D gene: TRBD2; V gene: TRBV5-1; clone size: NA; J gene: TRBJ2-7; CDR3 DNA: TGCGCCAGCAGCCATGGGACTAGTTTCTACGAGCAGTACTTC; CDR3 protein: CASSHGTSFYEQYF
D gene: TRBD1; V gene: TRBV10-3; clone size: NA; J gene: TRBJ1-4; CDR3 DNA: TGTGCCATCAGTGATGTTGACAGGGGAGGTGAAAAACTGTTTTTT; CDR3 protein: CAISDVDRGGEKLFF
D gene: NA; V gene: TRBV10-3; clone size: once; J gene: TRBJ1-2; CDR3 DNA: TGTGCCTCCGCCCGGGGGCTCGACTATGGCTACACCTTC; CDR3 protein: CASARGLDYGYTF
D gene: TRBD1; V gene: TRBV9; clone size: NA; J gene: TRBJ2-3; CDR3 DNA: TGTGCCAGCAGCGCTCGAAACGGACAGGTGTCAGATACGCAGTATTTT; CDR3 protein: CASSARNGQVSDTQYF
D gene: TRBD1; V gene: TRBV14; clone size: NA; J gene: TRBJ1-1; CDR3 DNA: TGTGCCAGCAGCCGGAAAGGCGGGACAGGGGTCACTGAAGCTTTCTTT; CDR3 protein: CASSRKGGTGVTEAFF
D gene: NA; V gene: TRBV15; clone size: NA; J gene: TRBJ1-2; CDR3 DNA: TGTGCCACCAGCACTTTCCCCACCCAAGCAGTTGGGGGCTACACCTTC; CDR3 protein: CATSTFPTQAVGGYTF